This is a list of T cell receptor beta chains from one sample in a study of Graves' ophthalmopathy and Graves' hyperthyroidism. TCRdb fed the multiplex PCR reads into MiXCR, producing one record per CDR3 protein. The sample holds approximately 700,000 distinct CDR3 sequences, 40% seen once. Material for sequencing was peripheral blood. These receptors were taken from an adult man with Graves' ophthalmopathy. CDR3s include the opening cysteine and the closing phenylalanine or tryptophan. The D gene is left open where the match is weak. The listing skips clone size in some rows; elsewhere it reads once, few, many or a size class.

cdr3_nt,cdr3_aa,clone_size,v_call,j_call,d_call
TGTGCCATCAGTAGACAGGGGGCGGTGGAGACCCAGTACTTC,CAISRQGAVETQYF,NA,TRBV6-4,TRBJ2-5,TRBD1
TGTGCCAGCAGCTTACGAGGAATGAATCAGCCCCAGCATTTT,CASSLRGMNQPQHF,many,TRBV7-9,TRBJ1-5,NA
TGTGCCAGCAGCGTAGAAACAGGGATCCAGCAGCCCCAGCATTTT,CASSVETGIQQPQHF,NA,TRBV7-9,TRBJ1-5,NA
TGTGCCAGTAGTATTTGGGCAGACAATCAGCCCCAGCATTTT,CASSIWADNQPQHF,once,TRBV19,TRBJ1-5,NA
TGTGCCAGCAGTTCCCTTCAGCGGGGATATGCTTCACCCCTCCACTTT,CASSSLQRGYASPLHF,many,TRBV12-3/TRBV12-4,TRBJ1-6,NA
TGTGCCAGCCGACAGGGTCGTCAGCCCCAGCATTTT,CASRQGRQPQHF,many,TRBV19,TRBJ1-5,TRBD1
TGTGCCAGCAGTTACCGAGACAGGGGCCGTGGCTACACCTTC,CASSYRDRGRGYTF,NA,TRBV6-1,TRBJ1-2,TRBD1
TGTGCCAGCAGCCAAGAAGGGGTGGGGACGTTTGGCAATTCACCCCTCCACTTT,CASSQEGVGTFGNSPLHF,few,TRBV14,TRBJ1-6,NA
TGTGCCAGCAGCACAACAGGGGGCGATGGCTACACCTTC,CASSTTGGDGYTF,many,TRBV7-9,TRBJ1-2,TRBD1
TGTGCCAGCGGCTTAGTTGGGGACGCCATCTACTACGAGCAGTACTTC,CASGLVGDAIYYEQYF,few,TRBV7-2,TRBJ2-7,NA
TGCAGTGCTATTAGGGGATCAGGGGAAAAACTGTTTTTT,CSAIRGSGEKLFF,NA,TRBV20-1,TRBJ1-4,NA
TGCGCCAGCAGCTTGGCTACGGCTAATGAAAAACTGTTTTTT,CASSLATANEKLFF,NA,TRBV5-1,TRBJ1-4,NA
TGTGCCAGCAACTCCGGGACTTTAGCCTACGAGCAGTACTTC,CASNSGTLAYEQYF,NA,TRBV10-2,TRBJ2-7,NA
TGTGCCAGCAGCTTAGTGACTAGCGGGGGTTCCGGGGAGCTGTTTTTT,CASSLVTSGGSGELFF,NA,TRBV7-9,TRBJ2-2,TRBD2
TGCAGTGCCCTCGCGGGAGGGAGAGAGACCCAGTACTTC,CSALAGGRETQYF,many,TRBV20-1,TRBJ2-5,TRBD2
TGTGCCAGTATTGGGACGATCAATCAGCCCCAGCATTTT,CASIGTINQPQHF,many,TRBV19,TRBJ1-5,NA
TGCAGCGTGACTAGCGGGACTGCTAACGTCCTGACTTTC,CSVTSGTANVLTF,many,TRBV29-1,TRBJ2-6,TRBD2
NA,CASSSTRSSSAGSCFF,NA,TRBV7-9,TRBJ2-2,NA
TGTGCCAGCAGTTTACCGGGGCGTAGAGAGACCCAGTACTTC,CASSLPGRRETQYF,few,TRBV10-3,TRBJ2-5,NA
TGCGCCAGCACCAGCAGCCGTACCACCGGGGAGCTGTTTTTT,CASTSSRTTGELFF,many,TRBV10-2,TRBJ2-2,NA
TGTGCCAGCACCGTAACAGGGGCCCCTGGAAACACCATATATTTT,CASTVTGAPGNTIYF,NA,TRBV5-4,TRBJ1-3,TRBD1
TGTGCCAGCAGTCCGGACATCCGCACGCAAGAGACCCAGTACTTC,CASSPDIRTQETQYF,NA,TRBV7-9,TRBJ2-5,NA
TGTGCCAGCAGTTACTCGAACAGGGGGGACTATGGCTACACCTTC,CASSYSNRGDYGYTF,few,TRBV6-5,TRBJ1-2,TRBD1
TGTGCCAGCAGGGCGCAGGGGGGATACGAGCAGTACTTC,CASRAQGGYEQYF,few,TRBV7-2,TRBJ2-7,NA
TGTGCCAGCAGCGTAGCTCCAGGGCCTAATGAAAAACTGTTTTTT,CASSVAPGPNEKLFF,NA,TRBV9,TRBJ1-4,NA
TGTGCCAGCAGCTTATTCGGGTCGACAGGGGAGCAGTACTTC,CASSLFGSTGEQYF,many,TRBV7-2,TRBJ2-7,TRBD1
TGTGCCAGCAGCCGGCTCGGACAGTCCTACGAGCAGTACTTC,CASSRLGQSYEQYF,many,TRBV7-2,TRBJ2-7,NA
TGTGCCAGCAGACCACAGGGGGCCTACACTGAAGCTTTCTTT,CASRPQGAYTEAFF,NA,TRBV13,TRBJ1-1,TRBD1
TGTGCCAGCAGCCTACACATGACCGGGACAGGGGGGACTGAAGCTTTCTTT,CASSLHMTGTGGTEAFF,few,TRBV11-3,TRBJ1-1,TRBD1
TGTGCCAGCAGCCCCCGTGGTAGCGGGGGGATCGACTACGAGCAGTACTTC,CASSPRGSGGIDYEQYF,few,TRBV7-9,TRBJ2-7,TRBD2
TGTGCCAGCAGCTTGGCAGGGAGAAGGTCACCCCTCCACTTT,CASSLAGRRSPLHF,NA,TRBV7-3,TRBJ1-6,NA
TGTGCCAGCAGTGATGGTACAGGGAGGCGCGAGACCCAGTACTTC,CASSDGTGRRETQYF,many,TRBV2,TRBJ2-5,NA
TGTGCCAGCATCTCTCGGGGGCGAGGGCCTGGCTACACCTTC,CASISRGRGPGYTF,NA,TRBV24-1,TRBJ1-2,NA
TGTGCCAGCAGCCAGGGGACGGAAACACCCCTCCACTTT,CASSQGTETPLHF,NA,TRBV7-2,TRBJ1-6,NA
TGCAGCGTTGCGACAGCCCTAGACTACGAGCAGTACTTC,CSVATALDYEQYF,many,TRBV29-1,TRBJ2-7,NA
TGTGCTAGCAGCTTAAGGACTAGCCCCCAGGAGACCCAGTACTTC,CASSLRTSPQETQYF,many,TRBV7-7,TRBJ2-5,TRBD2
TGTGCCAGCAGCCCCCAGGGGACCTTTTCCTACGAGCAGTACTTC,CASSPQGTFSYEQYF,NA,TRBV7-9,TRBJ2-7,NA
TGCAGCGTTGAACCCTGGGGGGTCCAAGAGACCCAGTACTTC,CSVEPWGVQETQYF,many,TRBV29-1,TRBJ2-5,NA
TGTGCCAGCAGCCCCCCCAGTATTGGTAGAGAGACCCAGTACTTC,CASSPPSIGRETQYF,NA,TRBV7-9,TRBJ2-5,NA
TGTGCCACCAGTGACCCAGGGACAGGGGGTATCGGGCAGCCCCAGCTTTTT,CATSDPGTGGIGQPQLF,NA,TRBV24-1,TRBJ1-5,TRBD1
TGTGCCAGCAGCCCGGGACAGGGCGGGTACGGGCAGTACTTC,CASSPGQGGYGQYF,NA,TRBV9,TRBJ2-7,TRBD1
TGTGCCAGCAGCGTAGACGGACAGGGGGCCAACTATGGCTACACCTTC,CASSVDGQGANYGYTF,NA,TRBV7-9,TRBJ1-2,TRBD1
TGTGCCAGCAGTCTGGTTTTCCCCTCATCCAACTATGGCTACACCTTC,CASSLVFPSSNYGYTF,NA,TRBV6-6,TRBJ1-2,NA
TGCAGTGCGATACCGGGACAGGGCAATTCACCCCTCCACTTT,CSAIPGQGNSPLHF,NA,TRBV20-1,TRBJ1-6,TRBD1
TGTGCCAGTAGTCCAGACGGGGGTCTCTGGTGGGCTTTCTTT,CASSPDGGLWWAFF,many,TRBV19,TRBJ1-1,NA
TGTGCCAGCAGCACGGGACTAGCGGGGGACTGGTACCAAGAGACCCAGTACTTC,CASSTGLAGDWYQETQYF,few,TRBV7-9,TRBJ2-5,TRBD2
TGTGCCAGCACCCTATCAGGACAGGGGAGCTACGAGCAGTACTTC,CASTLSGQGSYEQYF,NA,TRBV7-9,TRBJ2-7,TRBD1
TGTGCCAGCAGCTTAGGGAAAGACAGGAGTGGAAACACCATATATTTT,CASSLGKDRSGNTIYF,many,TRBV7-2,TRBJ1-3,NA
TGTGCCAGCAGCCACAGGGGAGGAACCGGGGAGCTGTTTTTT,CASSHRGGTGELFF,NA,TRBV19,TRBJ2-2,NA
TGCGCCAGCAGTGTATCAGATTATAGCAATCAGCCCCAGCATTTT,CASSVSDYSNQPQHF,many,TRBV10-2,TRBJ1-5,NA
TGTGCCAGCAGCACAGGGGATAACTATGGCTACACCTTC,CASSTGDNYGYTF,few,TRBV9,TRBJ1-2,TRBD1
TGCAGCGTTGTGCCGAGGTGGCTAGCGGGGGGGACCCAGTACTTC,CSVVPRWLAGGTQYF,many,TRBV29-1,TRBJ2-5,TRBD2
TGTGCCATCAGTGTCGGGGTGGGGTACACCATATATTTT,CAISVGVGYTIYF,NA,TRBV10-3,TRBJ1-3,NA
TGCGCCAGCAGCCATGTCACAGGAGGGCTCAGCGAGACCCAGTACTTC,CASSHVTGGLSETQYF,NA,TRBV4-3,TRBJ2-5,NA
TGTGCCAGCAGCGCAGACAGGGGTTCCTATAATTCACCCCTCCACTTT,CASSADRGSYNSPLHF,many,TRBV9,TRBJ1-6,TRBD1
TGTGCCACCAGTGATTCCGGGGCAGGGGCCAACGTCCTGACTTTC,CATSDSGAGANVLTF,many,TRBV24-1,TRBJ2-6,NA
TGTGCCAGCAGCCGCCTAGGGTTTCCTTATGGGACTGAAGCTTTCTTT,CASSRLGFPYGTEAFF,few,TRBV7-8,TRBJ1-1,NA
TGCAGCCAGGAGACGGGACAGGGATCCTACGAGCAGTACTTC,CSQETGQGSYEQYF,NA,TRBV29-1,TRBJ2-7,TRBD1
TGTGCCAGTAGTGAGGGGGCAGGCCCAAGGAACACTGAAGCTTTCTTT,CASSEGAGPRNTEAFF,many,TRBV19,TRBJ1-1,TRBD1
TGTGCCAGCAGCACCCGACAGGGGGGAGGTGAAAAACTGTTTTTT,CASSTRQGGGEKLFF,NA,TRBV7-2,TRBJ1-4,TRBD1